This passage covers 9 T cell receptor beta chains from one sample sequenced in a study of CD8 T cells in ankylosing spondylitis (dated by TCRdb to 2016 to 2017). Receptors were amplified or captured by 5' RACE. TCRdb lists the instrument as Illumina MiSeq. TCRdb reanalyzed the raw reads on its own, using fastp at Q25 for trimming and MiXCR for clone calling, and kept in-frame beta chains. Rows are combined by CDR3 protein, so each entry shows the most common genes and DNA. The sample table records over 30,000 distinct CDR3 sequences; about 15% of these occur just once. The ten top clones hold about 45% of the sample. The sequenced sample consisted of blood. The receptor source for this set is a male donor with ankylosing spondylitis or in good health (not recorded which).

The chain has TRBV25-1 and TRBJ2-6; D is perhaps TRBD1 or TRBD2 (6 bases each). The CDR3 totals 16 residues. V lost 8 bases and J 0 bases, leaving 14 bases between the germline ends. Germline assignment: CDR1 MGHDK and CDR2 SYGVNS. The CDR3 loop is CASRGRRSSGANVLTF. The DNA for the CDR3 is TGTGCCAGCCGGGGGCGTCGAAGCTCTGGGGCCAACGTCCTGACTTTC.

The sample holds a few counts of this clonotype. The rearrangement uses TRBV20-1 and TRBJ2-5; D is uncertain. The V gene's germline CDR1 is DFQATT and CDR2 SNEGSKA (reference sequence). The CDR3 runs to 11 residues. The V gene lost 6 bases and the J gene lost 5 bases, with 10 bases spanning the gap. Here the CDR3 reads CSAANGETQYF. The CDR3 nucleotides are TGCAGTGCCGCTAATGGGGAGACCCAGTACTTC.

The chain links TRBV12-3 or TRBV12-4 to TRBJ1-4, with no clear D. This CDR3 has 14 residues. V was clipped by 5 bases and J by 7 bases, with 14 bases between them. CDR3 nucleotide sequence: TGTGCCAGCAGTCCACGTTCAGCTAGTGAAAAACTGTTTTTT. This gives the protein CASSPRSASEKLFF.

This clonotype was observed a handful of times. The rearrangement uses TRBV5-1 and TRBJ2-7, with D perhaps TRBD1 (6 bases). Germline CDR1 SGHRS, CDR2 YFSETQ. The CDR3 has 14 amino acids. V gave up 4 bases and J gave up 1 base, with 12 bases separating them. The CDR3 loop reads CASSPSDRSYEQYV. The CDR3, as DNA: TGCGCCAGCAGCCCCTCGGACAGATCCTACGAGCAGTACGTC.

This clonotype was counted at least ten times. This rearrangement joins TRBV6-5 to TRBJ2-3; D not certain. This CDR3 region has 14 residues. Trimming removed 0 bases from V and 1 base from J, with 5 bases in between. Germline lookup yields CDR1 MNHEY and CDR2 SVGAGI. The CDR3 region is CASSYSHRTDTQYF. CDR3 DNA: TGTGCCAGCAGTTACTCGCACCGCACAGATACGCAGTATTTT.

The genes are TRBV4-3 and TRBJ1-1; no definite D call. The CDR3 extends over 15 amino acids. Trimming pared 2 bases from V and 0 bases from J, leaving 10 bases between. Germline V gives CDR1 LGHNA, CDR2 YSLEER. The CDR3 loop reads CASSQRQIMNTEAFF. The CDR3 nucleotides are TGCGCCAGCAGCCAAAGGCAGATCATGAACACTGAAGCTTTCTTT.

The sample holds a few counts of this clonotype. J is TRBJ2-3 and V is TRBV12-3 or TRBV12-4; 7 nucleotides align to TRBD1. V dropped 8 bases and J dropped 0; count of bases not matched to a gene: 8. The CDR3 extends over 15 amino acids. The CDR3 DNA reads TGTGCCAGCGGGACAGCCCGTGCTAGCACAGATACGCAGTATTTT. Translated, it gives CASGTARASTDTQYF.

The table lists this clonotype with a count of one. The chain combines TRBV30 with TRBJ1-5; D call uncertain. The CDR3 totals 13 residues. Between the trimmed V and J ends, which lost 3 bases and 3 bases, there was a span of 9 bases. CDR1 and CDR2 (germline): GTSNPN, SVGIG (reference sequence). CDR3 DNA: TGTGCCTGGAGGGCGGGTAACAATCAGCCCCAGCATTTT. Its protein is CAWRAGNNQPQHF.

This clonotype has more than one count but fewer than ten. The chain is built from TRBV6-5 and TRBJ2-1; possibly TRBD2 for D (6 bases). Per the germline V gene, CDR1 is MNHEY and CDR2 is SVGAGI. The CDR3 is 12 residues long. V was cut by 6 bases and J by 9 bases, with 12 bases left in between. The CDR3 reads CASSPGRREQFF. The CDR3 nucleotides are TGTGCCAGCAGCCCCGGGAGACGTGAGCAGTTCTTC.